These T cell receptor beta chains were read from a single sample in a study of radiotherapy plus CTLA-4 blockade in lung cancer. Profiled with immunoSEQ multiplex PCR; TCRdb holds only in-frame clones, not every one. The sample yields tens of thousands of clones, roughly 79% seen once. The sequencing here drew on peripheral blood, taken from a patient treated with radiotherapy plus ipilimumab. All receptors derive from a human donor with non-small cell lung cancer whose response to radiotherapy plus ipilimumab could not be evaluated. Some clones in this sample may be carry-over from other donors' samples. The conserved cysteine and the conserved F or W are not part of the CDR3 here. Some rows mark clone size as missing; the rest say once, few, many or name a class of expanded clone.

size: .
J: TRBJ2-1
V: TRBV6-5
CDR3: ASGAGASSYNEQF

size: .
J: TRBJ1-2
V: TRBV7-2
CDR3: ASSLEGVSYGYT

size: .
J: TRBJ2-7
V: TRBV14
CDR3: ASSQDVGDYEQY

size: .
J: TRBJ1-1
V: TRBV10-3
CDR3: AISTGYTEAF

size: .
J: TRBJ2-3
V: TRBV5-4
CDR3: ASSLGQGLSDTQY

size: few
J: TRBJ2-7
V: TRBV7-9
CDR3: ASSLVGGYEQY

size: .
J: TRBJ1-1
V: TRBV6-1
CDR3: ASRRGTGVGTEAF

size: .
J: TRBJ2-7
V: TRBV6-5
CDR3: ASSWRGNSYEQY

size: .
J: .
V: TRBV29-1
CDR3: SVQTGAYEQY

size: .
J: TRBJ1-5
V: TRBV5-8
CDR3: ASSLWDSSNQPQH

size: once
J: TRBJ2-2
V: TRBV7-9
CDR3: ASSLRTGLTGELF

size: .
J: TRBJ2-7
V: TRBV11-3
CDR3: ASSTQGGEQY

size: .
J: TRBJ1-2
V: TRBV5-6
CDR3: ASSSNLAGGGYGYT

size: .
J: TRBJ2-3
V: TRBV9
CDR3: ASSTTHPTDTQY

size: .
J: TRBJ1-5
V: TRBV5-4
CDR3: ASSLFGGAQPQH

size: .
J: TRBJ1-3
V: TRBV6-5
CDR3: ASSTRGNTIY

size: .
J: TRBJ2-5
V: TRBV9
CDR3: ASSVGAGGNQETQY

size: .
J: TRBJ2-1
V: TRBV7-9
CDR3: ASSSLYNEQF

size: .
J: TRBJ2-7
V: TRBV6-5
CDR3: ASSPPRDRGAEQY

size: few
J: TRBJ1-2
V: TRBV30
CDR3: AWGDRGRVSGYT

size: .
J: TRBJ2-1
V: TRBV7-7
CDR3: ASSLGWGAYNEQF

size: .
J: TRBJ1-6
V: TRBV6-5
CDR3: ASNSGDSPLH

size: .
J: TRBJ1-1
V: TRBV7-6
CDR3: ASSLDAGPEAF

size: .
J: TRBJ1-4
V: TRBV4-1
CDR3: ASSLFSPQQGVDEKLF

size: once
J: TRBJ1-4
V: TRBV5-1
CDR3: ASSLEGAREKLF

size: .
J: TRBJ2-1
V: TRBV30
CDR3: AWRRRGPFNYNEQF

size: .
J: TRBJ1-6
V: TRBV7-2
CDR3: ASSPRGDRQAYNSPLH